This TCR beta chain was sequenced during a study of identical twins. The CDR3 is 14 amino acids. The V and J ends lost 3 bases and 8 bases respectively, with 16 bases between them. From the 5' RACE reads, TCRdb called clonotypes with MiXCR, one entry per CDR3 protein. The table lists approximately 470,000 distinct CDR3 sequences, 11% to 15% of them singletons. The same data also went into a second study, on yellow fever vaccine responses in identical twins.

The chain uses TRBV12-3 or TRBV12-4 and TRBJ1-2, with D possibly matching TRBD1 (5 bases). The specimen sequenced was CD4+ T cells sorted from blood. This receptor was obtained from a woman aged 18 to 35 in good health. The CDR3 sequence is CASSFRAKGLGYTF. The CDR3, as DNA: TGTGCCAGCAGTTTTAGGGCCAAGGGGCTCGGCTACACCTTC.